A selection of T cell receptor beta chains follows, all from one sample in a study of OX40 agonist ivuxolimab in advanced cancers. This table comes from immunoSEQ multiplex PCR, and its TCRdb copy is limited to in-frame clones, with some not included. The table shows about 18,000 clones, with roughly four fifths occurring only once. This material consisted of CD4+ or CD8+ T cells sorted from blood, taken in a trial of the OX40 agonist ivuxolimab. These receptors all stem from an adult with an advanced solid tumor such as melanoma, head and neck, liver or kidney cancer. CDR3s include the opening cysteine and the closing phenylalanine or tryptophan. A D gene is named only where the DNA matches it firmly.

d_gene,v_gene,j_gene,CDR3aa,CDR3nt
NA,TRBV2,TRBJ1-5,CASRARINQPQHF,TGTGCCAGCAGGGCACGGATCAATCAGCCCCAGCATTTT
TRBD1,TRBV27,TRBJ2-1,CASSFDGQGVYNEQFF,TGTGCCAGCAGTTTCGACGGACAGGGAGTCTACAATGAGCAGTTCTTC
NA,TRBV6-6,TRBJ2-7,CASRPTEWGNYEQYF,TGTGCCAGCAGGCCTACAGAATGGGGAAACTACGAGCAGTACTTC
NA,TRBV6-1,TRBJ2-7,CASIKGTYEQYF,TGTGCCAGCATAAAGGGGACCTACGAGCAGTACTTC
NA,TRBV6-5,TRBJ1-5,CASSSPGAQHF,TGTGCCAGCAGTTCCCCAGGAGCCCAGCATTTT
NA,TRBV10-3,TRBJ2-7,CAISESSRRDEQYF,TGTGCCATCAGTGAGTCCTCCCGGAGGGACGAGCAGTACTTC
NA,TRBV9,TRBJ1-5,CASSASGNQPQHF,TGTGCCAGCAGCGCCAGTGGGAATCAGCCCCAGCATTTT
NA,TRBV6-5,TRBJ1-3,CASRPTEHSGNTIYF,TGTGCCAGCAGACCAACGGAACACTCTGGAAACACCATATATTTT
NA,TRBV28,TRBJ1-5,CASSSSSRSQPQHF,TGTGCCAGCAGTTCATCTTCCAGGAGTCAGCCCCAGCATTTT
NA,TRBV6-1,TRBJ1-4,CASSGDLDEKLFF,TGTGCCAGCAGTGGGGACCTAGATGAAAAACTGTTTTTT
TRBD1,TRBV19,TRBJ2-4,CASTRQGAKNIQYF,TGTGCCAGTACTCGACAGGGGGCCAAAAACATTCAGTACTTC
TRBD1,TRBV15,TRBJ1-5,CATSRDGTGIGGNQPQHF,TGTGCCACCAGCAGAGATGGGACAGGGATTGGTGGCAATCAGCCCCAGCATTTT